These 27 T cell receptor beta chains share one sample of origin, sequenced in a study of T-cell reconstitution after alpha-beta-depleted transplantation in children. Unique molecular identifiers tagged the TCRbeta library. TCRdb reprocessed the PCR reads via MiXCR and lists one record per CDR3 protein. The sample includes some 240,000 distinct CDR3 sequences, around 11% of them seen just once. This material consisted of PBMCs from the stem cell graft donor, taken from the stem cell graft. The source is a human donor who donated a stem cell graft to a child with acute lymphoblastic leukemia.

This clonotype was seen many times. The chain is built from TRBV7-6 and TRBJ2-1, with 14 bases matching TRBD2. Germline assignment: CDR1 SGHVS and CDR2 FNYEAQ. Losses at the gene ends were 5 bases for V and 10 bases for J; bases not matched to a gene: 1. CDR3 length: 13 residues. The CDR3 protein is CASSRTSGREQFF. In DNA form, the CDR3 reads TGTGCCAGCAGCAGGACTAGCGGGAGGGAGCAGTTCTTC.

This clonotype was seen only a few times. This chain connects TRBV29-1 to TRBJ1-2; 12 bases fit TRBD1. The CDR3 is 14 residues long. Germline values: CDR1 SQVTM, CDR2 ANQGSEA. Trimming at V came to 7 bases and at J to 6 bases, leaving 9 bases not matched to a gene. DNA for the CDR3: TGCAGCGCTGACGGGACAGGGGGCGCAGATGGCTACACCTTC. Translating it yields CSADGTGGADGYTF.

This clonotype was observed at least ten times. The CDR3 DNA is TGCAGTGCTAGAGATTTACAGGTTTTCCCCTTTGGCTACACCTTC. It specifies CSARDLQVFPFGYTF. The V call is TRBV20-1, the J call TRBJ1-2, with D perhaps matching TRBD1 (5 bases). Per the germline V gene, CDR1 is DFQATT and CDR2 is SNEGSKA (reference sequence). V was clipped by 0 bases and J by 7 bases, with 18 bases between them. The CDR3 is 15 residues long.

At least ten counts were recorded for this clonotype. DNA for the CDR3: TGTGCCAGCAGGGGACGGGATCAGGGTTCAGGAGCCGGGGAGCTGTTTTTT. Amino acids: CASRGRDQGSGAGELFF. The rearrangement uses TRBV6-2 or TRBV6-3 and TRBJ2-2; the D call may be TRBD1 or TRBD2 (5 bases each). This CDR3 is built from 17 residues. In germline, CDR1 is MNHEY, CDR2 SVGEGT. Trimming pared 6 bases from V and 6 bases from J, leaving 23 bases between.

This clonotype was seen many times. The rearrangement links TRBV5-1 to TRBJ1-6, with D uncertain. V was cut by 3 bases and J by 2 bases, with 9 bases left in between. In germline, CDR1 is SGHRS, CDR2 YFSETQ. The CDR3 spans 15 residues. The CDR3 sequence is CASSSEGTYNSPLHF. As DNA, the CDR3 is TGCGCCAGCAGCTCCGAAGGCACCTATAATTCACCCCTCCACTTT.

This clonotype was seen repeatedly, ten times or more. The chain joins TRBV12-3 or TRBV12-4 to TRBJ1-2; D unclear. The CDR3 length is 11 residues. Trimming removed 10 bases from V and 1 base from J, with 7 bases in between. The CDR3 spells CATEINYGYTF. Here the CDR3 DNA reads TGTGCCACCGAGATTAACTATGGCTACACCTTC.

This clonotype was found a few times. J is TRBJ2-1 and V is TRBV12-3 or TRBV12-4, with TRBD1 matching 7 bases. This CDR3 has 14 residues. V gave up 6 bases and J gave up 9 bases; unmatched junction bases: 11. Here the CDR3 DNA reads TGTGCCAGCAGAACAGGGGTGGGGGTCGGTGAGCAGTTCTTC. Translated, it gives CASRTGVGVGEQFF.

Many counts were recorded for this clonotype. The chain joins TRBV28 to TRBJ2-5; 8 nucleotides line up with TRBD1. The CDR3 covers 14 residues. Germline V gene sequence: CDR1 MDHEN, CDR2 SYDVKM. V was pared by 5 bases and J by 5 bases, with 7 bases of the junction left unmatched. The CDR3: CASSPRTGTETQYF. For the CDR3, the DNA is TGTGCCAGCAGTCCCCGGACAGGGACGGAGACCCAGTACTTC.

V usage is TRBV20-1 and J usage is TRBJ1-2; D perhaps matches TRBD1 (5 bases). The CDR3 has 11 residues. The V end was cut by 6 bases, the J end by 10 bases, with 15 bases between. Per the germline V gene, CDR1 is DFQATT and CDR2 is SNEGSKA (reference sequence). The CDR3 bases are TGCAGTGCCAAGGATCGGACACCCTACACCTTC. As protein: CSAKDRTPYTF.

This clonotype occurred many times. The chain is built from TRBV3-1 and TRBJ2-3; a possible D gene is TRBD2 (5 bases). The CDR3 covers 17 residues. Germline lookup yields CDR1 LGHDT and CDR2 YNNKEL (reference sequence). V lost 6 bases and J 7 bases, leaving 26 bases between the germline ends. CDR3 loop: CASRPGAAVSIVNTQYF. CDR3 DNA sequence: TGTGCCAGCAGACCTGGAGCAGCGGTTTCGATTGTGAATACGCAGTATTTT.

This clonotype was detected ten times or more. This chain uses TRBV6-2 or TRBV6-3 with TRBJ2-3; D uncertain. Germline V gene data show CDR1 as MNHEY and CDR2 as SVGEGT. V lost 7 bases to trimming and J lost 2 bases, with 13 bases between them. CDR3 length: 14 residues. The CDR3 nucleotides read TGTGCCAGCACCCGGACGGCGGCCACAGATACGCAGTATTTT. Protein: CASTRTAATDTQYF.

In its sample, this clonotype was seen a few times. The V gene is TRBV4-3, the J gene TRBJ2-1, with D unresolved. The CDR3 length is 15 residues. Germline V gene data show CDR1 as LGHNA and CDR2 as YSLEER. V was clipped by 0 bases and J by 6 bases, with 12 bases between them. CDR3 amino acids: CASSQDRLYANEQFF. CDR3 nucleotide sequence: TGCGCCAGCAGCCAAGACCGCCTTTACGCCAATGAGCAGTTCTTC.

Remarks on this clonotype: This may stem from a read error, because a much larger clone lies one nucleotide away. The genes are TRBV20-1 and TRBJ2-7; a possible D gene is TRBD1 (5 bases). The germline CDR1 and CDR2 sequences are DFQATT and SNEGSKA (reference sequence). CDR3 length: 13 residues. Deletions cut 6 bases from V and 6 bases from J, with 18 bases between. The CDR3 is CSASQSGYIEQYF. CDR3 coding DNA: TGCAGTGCGAGCCAGTCAGGGTATATCGAGCAGTACTTC.

This clonotype was seen ten or more times. The chain carries TRBV14 and TRBJ2-5; 7 nucleotides line up with TRBD2. The CDR3 runs to 15 residues. The V gene end was trimmed by 1 base and the J gene end by 4 bases; junction bases not matched to a gene: 6. Germline V gives CDR1 SGHDN, CDR2 FVKESK. The CDR3 DNA follows: TGTGCCAGCAGCCAAGGCGGGAGTTGGGGAGAGACCCAGTACTTC. Amino acid sequence: CASSQGGSWGETQYF. The full variable domain, with the rest looked up from reference TRBV14 and TRBJ2-5, is EAGVTQFPSHSVIEKGQTVTLRCDPISGHDNLYWYRRVMGKEIKFLLHFVKESKQDESGMPNNRFLAERTGGTYSTLKVQPAELEDSGVYFCASSQGGSWGETQYFGPGTRLLVL.

The sample holds many counts of this clonotype. This sequence joins TRBV28 and TRBJ2-7; 8 nucleotides match TRBD1. The CDR3 covers 15 residues. In germline, CDR1 is MDHEN, CDR2 SYDVKM. V lost 2 bases to trimming and J lost 4 bases; unmatched junction nucleotides: 7. CDR3 coding DNA: TGTGCCAGCAGTTTAGGGGACAGGCACGGGTACGAGCAGTACTTC. Encoded protein: CASSLGDRHGYEQYF.

The gene calls are TRBV6-4 and TRBJ2-3, with a tentative D call TRBD1 (5 bases). This CDR3 comprises 21 residues. Trimming took off 7 bases at V and 3 bases at J, with 35 bases between the two ends. Germline V gene data show CDR1 as MRHNA and CDR2 as SNTAGT. The CDR3 here is CASTTMRHTGRNTNGTDTQYF. CDR3 nucleotide sequence: TGTGCCAGCACCACGATGAGGCACACAGGAAGAAATACCAATGGGACAGATACGCAGTATTTT.

This clonotype was recorded at least ten times. This sequence joins TRBV7-2 and TRBJ2-7; TRBD1 matches 9 bases. Germline V gene sequence: CDR1 SGHTA, CDR2 FQGNSA. Trimming cost V 4 bases and J 2 bases; bases outside gene matches: 6. The length of the CDR3 is 15 residues. In DNA form, the CDR3 reads TGTGCCAGCAGCTCTACAGGGGGCGCGCCCTACGAGCAGTACTTC. Translated: CASSSTGGAPYEQYF.

This clonotype was recorded many times. J is TRBJ2-1 and V is TRBV29-1, with 7 bases matching TRBD2. Trimming took 6 bases from V and 5 from J; bases not matched to a gene: 13. This CDR3 has 15 amino acids. Germline CDR1 is SQVTM and CDR2 is ANQGSEA. The CDR3 protein is CSVLGLLAGDNEQFF. In nucleotides, the CDR3 is TGCAGCGTCCTAGGACTATTGGCGGGGGACAATGAGCAGTTCTTC.

The chain is built from TRBV7-2 and TRBJ2-1, with D hard to call. The V gene's germline CDR1 is SGHTA and CDR2 FQGNSA. This CDR3 spans 15 amino acids. V lost 1 base to trimming and J lost 7 bases, with 14 bases between them. CDR3 DNA: TGTGCCAGCAGCTTAGGCGACCTGGGGAAAAATGAGCAGTTCTTC. It specifies CASSLGDLGKNEQFF. Full variable domain (remainder filled in from reference TRBV7-2 and TRBJ2-1): GAGVSQSPSNKVTEKGKDVELRCDPISGHTALYWYRQSLGQGLEFLIYFQGNSAPDKSGLPSDRFSAERTGGSVSTLTIQRTQQEDSAVYLCASSLGDLGKNEQFFGPGTRLTVL.

This clonotype has a count of ten or more. The gene calls are TRBV20-1 and TRBJ2-3; 9 bases agree with TRBD1. Germline-derived CDR1 and CDR2 are DFQATT and SNEGSKA (reference sequence). V was pared by 0 bases and J by 0 bases, with 4 bases of the junction left unmatched. The CDR3 contains 16 residues. The CDR3 spells CSARDRTGASTDTQYF. Here the CDR3 DNA reads TGCAGTGCTAGAGATCGGACAGGGGCCAGCACAGATACGCAGTATTTT.

This clonotype was counted at least ten times. V is TRBV6-5 and J is TRBJ2-4, with D perhaps TRBD2 (6 bases). Per the germline V gene, CDR1 is MNHEY and CDR2 is SVGAGI. The CDR3 sequence is 13 residues long. Trimming removed 4 bases at V and 6 bases at J, with 10 bases between. The CDR3 loop is CASSSGGVNIQYF. As DNA, the CDR3 is TGTGCCAGCAGTTCCGGAGGGGTAAACATTCAGTACTTC.

This clonotype was detected many times. The rearrangement links TRBV2 to TRBJ2-1, with D perhaps being TRBD1 or TRBD2 (6 bases each). There are 15 residues in the CDR3. V gave up 6 bases and J gave up 7 bases, with 19 bases separating them. Looked up from germline, CDR1 is SNHLY and CDR2 is FYNNEI. CDR3 DNA: TGTGCCAGCAGGCGAGGGGGGTCTGCTTCGAATGAGCAGTTCTTC. Translated, it gives CASRRGGSASNEQFF.

This clonotype was seen repeatedly, ten times or more. The DNA of the CDR3 is TGCGCCAGCAGCTGGTCTGGCGCCGAGCAGTACTTC. Translation gives CASSWSGAEQYF. The chain employs TRBV5-1 and TRBJ2-7, with unresolved D. This CDR3 has 12 amino acids. Trimming stripped 3 bases from V and 6 bases from J, with 10 bases between. Germline CDR1 reads SGHRS; CDR2 reads YFSETQ.

In this sample, this clonotype turned up many times. The chain links TRBV6-1 to TRBJ1-2; 9 bases fit TRBD1. CDR1 is MNHNS, CDR2 SASEGT, per germline. The CDR3 is 13 residues long. Trimming took 3 bases from V and 8 from J; bases not matched to a gene: 4. This CDR3 reads CASSEGQGEGYTF. CDR3 nucleotides: TGTGCCAGCAGTGAGGGACAGGGAGAGGGCTACACCTTC.

V gene TRBV12-3 or TRBV12-4 combines with J gene TRBJ2-3, with D unresolved. Trimming removed 3 bases from V and 4 bases from J, with 8 bases in between. The CDR3 covers 13 residues. The CDR3 loop is CASSFQTSDTQYF. As DNA, the CDR3 is TGTGCCAGCAGTTTCCAGACTTCAGATACGCAGTATTTT.

This clonotype was picked up many times. J is TRBJ2-1 and V is TRBV27; TRBD1 might be the D (6 bases). The V gene lost 3 bases and the J gene lost 5 bases, with 8 bases spanning the gap. The germline V gene has CDR1 MNHEY and CDR2 SMNVEV (reference sequence). The length of the CDR3 is 13 residues. DNA for the CDR3: TGTGCCAGCAGTTTCCAGGGGAACAATGAGCAGTTCTTC. Protein sequence: CASSFQGNNEQFF.

The table lists this clonotype with a few counts. This chain joins TRBV20-1 and TRBJ1-5; D remains ambiguous. Trimming took off 5 bases at V and 5 bases at J, with 13 bases between the two ends. CDR1 and CDR2 (germline): DFQATT, SNEGSKA (reference sequence). The CDR3 has 13 amino acids. CDR3 protein: CSAGGSTHQPQHF. The CDR3 region has the DNA TGCAGTGCTGGAGGTTCGACTCATCAGCCCCAGCATTTT.